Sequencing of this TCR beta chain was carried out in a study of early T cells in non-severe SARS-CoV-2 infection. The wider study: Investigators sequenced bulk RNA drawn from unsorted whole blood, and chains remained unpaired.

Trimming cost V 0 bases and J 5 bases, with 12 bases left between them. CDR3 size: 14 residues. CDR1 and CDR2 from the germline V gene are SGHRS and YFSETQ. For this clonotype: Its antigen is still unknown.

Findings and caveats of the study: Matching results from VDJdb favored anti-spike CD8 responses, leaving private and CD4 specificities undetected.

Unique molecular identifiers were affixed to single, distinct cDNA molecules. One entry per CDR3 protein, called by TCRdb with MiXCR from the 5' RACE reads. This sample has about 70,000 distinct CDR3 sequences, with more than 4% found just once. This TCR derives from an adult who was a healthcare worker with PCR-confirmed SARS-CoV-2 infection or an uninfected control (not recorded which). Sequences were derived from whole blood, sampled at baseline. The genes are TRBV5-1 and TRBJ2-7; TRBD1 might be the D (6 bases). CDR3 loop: CASSLAGTLDEQYF. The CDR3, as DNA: TGCGCCAGCAGCTTGGCAGGGACATTAGACGAGCAGTACTTC.